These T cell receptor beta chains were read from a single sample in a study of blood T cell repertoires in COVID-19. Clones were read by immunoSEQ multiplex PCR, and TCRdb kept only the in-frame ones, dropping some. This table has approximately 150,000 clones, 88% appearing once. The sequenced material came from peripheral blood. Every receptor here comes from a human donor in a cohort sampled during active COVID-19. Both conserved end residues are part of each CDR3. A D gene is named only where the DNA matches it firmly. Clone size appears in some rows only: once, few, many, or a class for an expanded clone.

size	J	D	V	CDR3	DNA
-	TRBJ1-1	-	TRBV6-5	CASSYDEGVAEAFF	TGTGCCAGCAGTTACGATGAGGGGGTCGCTGAAGCTTTCTTT
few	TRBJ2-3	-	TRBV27	CASSLNDRDSGADTQYF	TGTGCCAGCAGTTTAAATGATCGGGACTCCGGGGCAGATACGCAGTATTTT
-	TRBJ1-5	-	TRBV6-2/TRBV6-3	CASSSDRGSQHF	TGTGCCAGCAGTTCGGACCGGGGGTCCCAGCATTTT
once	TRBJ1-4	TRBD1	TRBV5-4	CASSSPGQGIGEKLFF	TGTGCCAGCAGCTCCCCGGGACAGGGGATTGGAGAAAAACTGTTTTTT
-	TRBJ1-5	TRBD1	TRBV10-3	CATEEGAGQPQHF	TGTGCCACCGAAGAGGGGGCAGGGCAGCCCCAGCATTTT
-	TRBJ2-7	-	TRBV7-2	CASSHMDKTYEQYF	TGTGCCAGCAGCCACATGGACAAGACCTACGAGCAGTACTTC
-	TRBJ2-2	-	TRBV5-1	CASSKSTLNTGELFF	TGCGCCAGCAGCAAATCGACACTGAACACCGGGGAGCTGTTTTTT
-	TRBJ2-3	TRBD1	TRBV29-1	CSVDSLDRGDTQYF	TGCAGCGTTGATAGTCTGGACAGGGGAGATACGCAGTATTTT
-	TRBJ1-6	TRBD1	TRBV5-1	CASSLGTGYSPLHF	TGCGCCAGCAGCTTAGGGACAGGTTATTCACCCCTCCACTTT
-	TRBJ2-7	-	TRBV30	CAWSVWGLTYEQYF	TGTGCCTGGAGTGTTTGGGGGCTCACCTACGAGCAGTACTTC
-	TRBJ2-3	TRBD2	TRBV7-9	CASSFLAGAGDTQYF	TGTGCCAGCAGTTTTCTAGCGGGGGCCGGAGATACGCAGTATTTT
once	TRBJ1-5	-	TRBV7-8	CASSRDSYSNQPQHF	TGTGCCAGCAGCCGTGACAGTTATAGCAATCAGCCCCAGCATTTT
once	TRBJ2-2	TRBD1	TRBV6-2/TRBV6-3	CASSYSRDRAGGELFF	TGTGCCAGCAGTTACTCGCGGGACAGGGCCGGCGGGGAGCTGTTTTTT
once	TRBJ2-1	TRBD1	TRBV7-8	CASTRRAGQGPNEQFF	TGTGCCAGCACCCGCCGGGCGGGACAGGGACCGAATGAGCAGTTCTTC
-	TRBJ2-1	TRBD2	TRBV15	CATSRDERRGGRREQFF	TGTGCCACCAGCAGAGATGAGAGGCGGGGGGGCCGCCGTGAGCAGTTCTTC
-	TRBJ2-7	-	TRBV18	CASSPPGRGYEQYF	TGTGCCAGCTCACCACCGGGACGGGGGTACGAGCAGTACTTC
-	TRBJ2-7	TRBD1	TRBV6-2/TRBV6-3	CASSYTGTGNPYEQYF	TGTGCCAGCAGTTACACCGGGACAGGGAACCCCTACGAGCAGTACTTC
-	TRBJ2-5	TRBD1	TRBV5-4	CASSRGTGGGETQYF	TGTGCCAGCAGCCGCGGGACAGGGGGGGGAGAGACCCAGTACTTC
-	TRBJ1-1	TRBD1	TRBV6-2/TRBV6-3	CASSLAGGDGTEAFF	TGTGCCAGCAGCCTCGCAGGGGGTGATGGAACTGAAGCTTTCTTT
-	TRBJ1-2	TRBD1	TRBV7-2	CASSPSGQLYGYTF	TGTGCCAGCAGCCCCTCGGGACAGCTCTATGGCTACACCTTC
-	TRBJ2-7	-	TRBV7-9	CASSPRGRPNYEQYF	TGTGCCAGCAGCCCCCGAGGGAGGCCCAACTACGAGCAGTACTTC
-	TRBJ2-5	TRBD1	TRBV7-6	CASSLFRTGGETQYF	TGTGCCAGCAGCTTATTCCGGACAGGGGGAGAGACCCAGTACTTC
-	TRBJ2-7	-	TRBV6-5	CASSQISAIYEQYF	TGTGCCAGCAGTCAAATTTCAGCGATCTACGAGCAGTACTTC
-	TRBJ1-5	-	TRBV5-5	CASSLEGDSAPQHF	TGTGCCAGCAGCTTGGAGGGAGATTCTGCTCCCCAGCATTTT
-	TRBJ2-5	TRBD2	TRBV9	CASSISGTRGETQYF	TGTGCCAGCAGCATCTCCGGGACTAGGGGTGAGACCCAGTACTTC
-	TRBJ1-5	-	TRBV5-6	CASSLGGTGLGQPQHF	TGTGCCAGCAGCTTGGGGGGCACAGGGTTAGGGCAGCCCCAGCATTTT
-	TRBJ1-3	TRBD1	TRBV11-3	CASSPGQGANGNTIYF	TGTGCCAGCAGCCCGGGACAGGGGGCGAACGGAAACACCATATATTTT
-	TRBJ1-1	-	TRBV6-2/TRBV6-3	CASSISTARNTEAFF	TGTGCCAGCAGTATATCGACAGCGCGGAACACTGAAGCTTTCTTT
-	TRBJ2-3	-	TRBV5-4	CASSLDTQPRTQYF	TGTGCCAGCAGCTTGGACACCCAACCTCGTACGCAGTATTTT
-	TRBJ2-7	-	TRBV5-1	CASSPEGTTYEQYF	TGCGCCAGCAGCCCGGAGGGCACGACCTACGAGCAGTACTTC
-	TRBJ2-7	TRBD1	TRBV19	CASSDGTGRRNKQYF	TGTGCCAGTAGCGACGGGACAGGCCGTCGTAACAAGCAGTACTTC
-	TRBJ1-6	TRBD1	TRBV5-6	CASSALQGANSPLHF	TGTGCCAGCAGCGCCTTACAGGGGGCGAATTCACCCCTCCACTTT
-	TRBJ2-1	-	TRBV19	CASSMTGLGLNEQFF	TGTGCCAGTAGTATGACGGGACTCGGTCTCAATGAGCAGTTCTTC
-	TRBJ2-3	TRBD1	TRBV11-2	CASSRGGQGFADTQYF	TGTGCCAGCAGCCGTGGAGGACAGGGATTTGCAGATACGCAGTATTTT
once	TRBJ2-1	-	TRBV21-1	CASSLDRGVNEQFF	TGTGCCAGCAGCCTGGACAGGGGGGTGAATGAGCAGTTCTTC
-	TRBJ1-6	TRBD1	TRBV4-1	CASSQDEVGQGNSPLHF	TGCGCCAGCAGCCAAGATGAGGTGGGACAGGGGAATTCACCCCTCCACTTT
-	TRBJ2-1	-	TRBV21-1	CASSKVQAPRSEQFF	TGTGCCAGCAGCAAGGTCCAGGCCCCAAGAAGTGAGCAGTTCTTC
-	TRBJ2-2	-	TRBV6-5	CASSYAENTGELFF	TGTGCCAGCAGTTACGCGGAGAACACCGGGGAGCTGTTTTTT
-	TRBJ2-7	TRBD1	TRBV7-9	CASSLGPGQGYEQYF	TGTGCCAGCAGCTTAGGACCGGGACAGGGTTACGAGCAGTACTTC
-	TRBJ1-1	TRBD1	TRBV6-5	CASNPDRRTEAFF	TGTGCCAGCAACCCGGACAGGAGGACTGAAGCTTTCTTT
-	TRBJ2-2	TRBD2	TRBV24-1	CATSDGLAGVSGELFF	TGTGCCACCAGTGACGGGCTAGCGGGGGTGTCCGGGGAGCTGTTTTTT
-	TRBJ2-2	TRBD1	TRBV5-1	CASSGPGTGDTGELFF	TGCGCCAGCAGCGGGCCTGGGACAGGGGACACCGGGGAGCTGTTTTTT
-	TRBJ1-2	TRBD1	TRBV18	CASSSGTGVHSPGYTF	TGTGCCAGCTCTAGTGGGACAGGGGTCCACAGTCCTGGCTACACCTTC
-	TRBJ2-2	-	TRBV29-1	CSVEGLVGGELFF	TGCAGCGTTGAAGGACTAGTTGGCGGGGAGCTGTTTTTT
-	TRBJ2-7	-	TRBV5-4	CASSLDSVEQYF	TGTGCCAGCAGCTTGGACTCGGTCGAGCAGTACTTC
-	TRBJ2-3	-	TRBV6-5	CASRPPGSTDTQYF	TGTGCCAGCCGCCCCCCAGGGTCCACAGATACGCAGTATTTT